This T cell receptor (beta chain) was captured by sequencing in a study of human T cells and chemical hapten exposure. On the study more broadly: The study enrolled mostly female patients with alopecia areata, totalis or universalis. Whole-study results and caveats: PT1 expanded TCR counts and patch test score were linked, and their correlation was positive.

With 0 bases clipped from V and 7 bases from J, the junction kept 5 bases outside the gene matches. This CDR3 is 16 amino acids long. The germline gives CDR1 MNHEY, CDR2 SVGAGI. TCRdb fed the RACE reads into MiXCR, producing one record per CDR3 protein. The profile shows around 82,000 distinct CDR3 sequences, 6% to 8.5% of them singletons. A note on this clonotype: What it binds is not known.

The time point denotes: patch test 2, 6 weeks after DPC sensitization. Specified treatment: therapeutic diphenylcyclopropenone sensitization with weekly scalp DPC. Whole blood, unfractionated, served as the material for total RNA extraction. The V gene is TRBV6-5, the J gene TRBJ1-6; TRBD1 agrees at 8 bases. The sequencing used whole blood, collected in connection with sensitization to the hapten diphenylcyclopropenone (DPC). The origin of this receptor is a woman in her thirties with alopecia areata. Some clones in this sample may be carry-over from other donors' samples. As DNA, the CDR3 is TGTGCCAGCAGTTACTCGATAGGACAGGGAAATTCACCCCTCCACTTT. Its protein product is CASSYSIGQGNSPLHF.